The 26 T cell receptor beta chains below were found in one sample sequenced in a study of technical replicates of blood from a handful of donors. Clones were read by immunoSEQ multiplex PCR, and TCRdb kept only the in-frame ones, dropping some. The data hold about 84,000 clones, with 98% observed a single time. The sample consisted of T cells isolated from PBMCs. The source is a human donor in good health.

The V gene is TRBV6-5, the J gene TRBJ1-5, with 7 positions matching TRBD1. The CDR3 covers 15 residues. V shed 5 bases, J shed 5 bases, and the junction held 9 bases outside the gene matches. Per the germline V gene, CDR1 is MNHEY and CDR2 is SVGAGI. The CDR3 sequence: CASSRDRVADQPQHF. In nucleotides, the CDR3 is TGTGCCAGCAGTCGCGACAGGGTCGCCGATCAGCCCCAGCATTTT.

The V call is TRBV11-3, the J call TRBJ2-1; 11 bases map to TRBD2. Losses at the gene ends were 8 bases for V and 1 base for J; bases not matched to a gene: 7. CDR3 size: 16 residues. Germline loops: CDR1 SGHNT, CDR2 YENEEA. The CDR3 protein is CASGRSGGASYNEQFF. Here the CDR3 DNA reads TGTGCCAGCGGGCGTAGCGGGGGGGCGTCCTACAATGAGCAGTTCTTC. Supplemented by reference TRBV11-3 and TRBJ2-1, the full variable domain reads EAGVVQSPRYKIIEKKQPVAFWCNPISGHNTLYWYLQNLGQGPELLIRYENEEAVDDSQLPKDRFSAERLKGVDSTLKIQPAELGDSAVYLCASGRSGGASYNEQFFGPGTRLTVL.

The CDR3 nucleotides read TGTGCCAGCTCACCACATTGGAAGGCGCAGGGAAGGAACACTGAAGCTTTCTTT. Amino acid sequence: CASSPHWKAQGRNTEAFF. The rearrangement uses TRBV18 and TRBJ1-1, with D perhaps matching TRBD1 (5 bases). V dropped 1 base and J dropped 1 base, with 19 bases sitting between them. Looked up from germline, CDR1 is KGHSH and CDR2 is LQKENI. CDR3 length equals 18 residues. The complete variable domain, with remaining parts taken from reference TRBV18 and TRBJ1-1, reads NAGVMQNPRHLVRRRGQEARLRCSPMKGHSHVYWYRQLPEEGLKFMVYLQKENIIDESGMPKERFSAEFPKEGPSILRIQQVVRGDSAAYFCASSPHWKAQGRNTEAFFGQGTRLTVV.

This chain joins TRBV21-1 and TRBJ2-5; TRBD2 is the table's D call and was not checked against the DNA. TRBV21-1 is designated a pseudogene. The CDR3 runs to 13 residues. The CDR3 reads CASSDFSQETQYF. CDR3 coding DNA: TGTGCCAGCTCGGACTTCTCTCAAGAGACCCAGTACTTC.

Note on this clone: A junction boundary mismatches the germline segment, possibly from a read error. J is TRBJ1-6 and V is TRBV6-5; 7 bases line up with TRBD1. Germline loops: CDR1 MNHEY, CDR2 SVGAGI. The CDR3 consists of 14 residues. CDR3: CASRGQPYNSPLHF. The CDR3 DNA follows: TGTGCCAGCAGGGGACAGCCCTACAATTCACCCCTCCACTTT.

The chain recombines TRBV2 with TRBJ2-3, with 8 bases fitting TRBD2. Trimming removed 1 base from V and 1 base from J; junction bases left unmatched: 4. Per germline, CDR1 SNHLY and CDR2 FYNNEI. The CDR3 length is 16 residues. The CDR3 nucleotides are TGTGCCAGCAGTGAAGTTGGAGCGGGAGGCACAGATACGCAGTATTTT. This translates into CASSEVGAGGTDTQYF.

This rearrangement joins TRBV10-3 to TRBJ2-7; D is possibly TRBD1 (6 bases). This CDR3 has 13 residues. Trimming shortened V by 9 bases and J by 9 bases, and 21 bases separated the two germline ends. Germline V gene data show CDR1 as ENHRY and CDR2 as SYGVKD. The CDR3 protein is CAIGAQGERGQYF. In DNA form, the CDR3 reads TGTGCCATAGGGGCACAGGGAGAACGAGGGCAGTACTTC.

The chain is built from TRBV7-9 and TRBJ2-3, with D perhaps matching TRBD2 (5 bases). Germline V gives CDR1 SEHNR, CDR2 FQNEAQ (reference sequence). The CDR3 length is 15 residues. V dropped 1 base and J dropped 4 bases, with 12 bases sitting between them. DNA for the CDR3: TGTGCCAGCAGCTTAGGGCCGGGGTTTGCAGATACGCAGTATTTT. This encodes CASSLGPGFADTQYF.

Here the CDR3 DNA reads TGTGCCAGCAGCTACAGGGGAACTGAAGCTTTCTTT. It translates to CASSYRGTEAFF. J is TRBJ1-1 and V is TRBV28; 7 positions match TRBD1. The V and J ends lost 6 bases and 5 bases, in that order; junction bases with no gene match: 3. The CDR3 spans 12 residues. From germline, CDR1 is MDHEN and CDR2 SYDVKM.

The V gene is TRBV5-8, the J gene TRBJ2-7, with a possible D match to TRBD1 (6 bases). CDR1 is SGHTS, CDR2 YDEGEE, per germline. V lost 3 bases and J 3 bases, leaving 10 bases between the germline ends. The CDR3 loop spans 13 amino acids. CDR3 in amino acids: CASSSDSFYEQYF. The CDR3 DNA reads TGTGCCAGCAGCTCGGACAGTTTCTACGAGCAGTACTTC.

This chain links TRBV28 with TRBJ2-3; the match to TRBD2 covers 14 bases. The germline V gene has CDR1 MDHEN and CDR2 SYDVKM. Trimming cost V 6 bases and J 1 base; bases outside gene matches: 6. The CDR3 length is 17 residues. The CDR3 DNA reads as TGTGCCAGCAGCTCGGGGGGACTAGCGGGAGGCACAGATACGCAGTATTTT. As protein: CASSSGGLAGGTDTQYF.

This clone appeared a single time. The rearrangement joins TRBV18 to TRBJ2-5, with D tentatively TRBD1 (6 bases). The length of the CDR3 is 15 residues. CDR1 and CDR2 (germline): KGHSH, LQKENI. The V end was cut by 2 bases, the J end by 1 base, with 11 bases between. The CDR3 region has the DNA TGTGCCAGCTCACCAGGCAGGGGACCCCAAGAGACCCAGTACTTC. It translates to CASSPGRGPQETQYF. Full variable domain (rest looked up from reference TRBV18 and TRBJ2-5): NAGVMQNPRHLVRRRGQEARLRCSPMKGHSHVYWYRQLPEEGLKFMVYLQKENIIDESGMPKERFSAEFPKEGPSILRIQQVVRGDSAAYFCASSPGRGPQETQYFGPGTRLLVL.

V is TRBV10-2 and J is TRBJ1-5; 10 bases are a match to TRBD1. Germline values: CDR1 WSHSY, CDR2 SAAADI. CDR3 length: 13 residues. V lost 5 bases, J lost 7 bases, and 2 bases stayed unmatched. DNA of the CDR3: TGCGCCAGCAGTTGGGACAGGGGACAGCCCCAGCATTTT. It yields the protein CASSWDRGQPQHF.

This clone was picked up one time. In DNA form, the CDR3 reads TGTGCCAGCTCACCCGTCCTGGACAGGGACAATGAGCAGTTCTTC. It codes for CASSPVLDRDNEQFF. This rearrangement joins TRBV18 to TRBJ2-1; 8 bases match TRBD1. The CDR3 runs 15 residues. J lost 5 bases, V lost 3 bases, and 6 bases had no gene match. CDR1 and CDR2 from the germline V gene are KGHSH and LQKENI. The full variable domain, its missing parts supplied by reference TRBV18 and TRBJ2-1, is NAGVMQNPRHLVRRRGQEARLRCSPMKGHSHVYWYRQLPEEGLKFMVYLQKENIIDESGMPKERFSAEFPKEGPSILRIQQVVRGDSAAYFCASSPVLDRDNEQFFGPGTRLTVL.

The chain joins TRBV10-1 to TRBJ1-1; D is ambiguous. V shed 4 bases and J shed 6 bases, with 12 bases lying between them. Germline CDR1 WNHNN, CDR2 SYGVQD (reference sequence). The CDR3 is 13 residues long. CDR3 nucleotides: TGCGCCAGCAGTGGGGGAGGGTTCGCTGAAGCTTTCTTT. It yields the protein CASSGGGFAEAFF.

The rearrangement uses TRBV2 and TRBJ1-2; no clear D. The germline V gene has CDR1 SNHLY and CDR2 FYNNEI. The CDR3 is 11 amino acids. Trimming removed 6 bases from V and 3 bases from J, with 5 bases in between. The CDR3 sequence: CASREDYGYTF. CDR3 sequence (DNA): TGTGCCAGCAGAGAGGACTATGGCTACACCTTC.

Here the CDR3 reads CASSSRDREDYNEQFF. In DNA form, the CDR3 reads TGTGCCAGCAGCTCCCGGGACAGGGAAGACTACAATGAGCAGTTCTTC. V usage is TRBV7-9 and J usage is TRBJ2-1; 9 nucleotides match TRBD1. Germline V lookup: CDR1 SEHNR, CDR2 FQNEAQ (reference sequence). The CDR3 totals 16 residues. V dropped 4 bases and J dropped 3; count of bases not matched to a gene: 7.

The V gene is TRBV4-1, the J gene TRBJ1-1; no reliable D call. V gave up 1 base and J gave up 1 base, with 10 bases separating them. The germline V gene has CDR1 MGHRA and CDR2 YSYEKL. This CDR3 is built from 15 residues. CDR3 sequence reads: CASSQGQRANTEAFF. In DNA, the CDR3 is TGCGCCAGCAGCCAAGGCCAGAGGGCGAACACTGAAGCTTTCTTT.

The chain links TRBV6-5 to TRBJ2-7, with 9 nucleotides matching TRBD1. From germline, CDR1 is MNHEY and CDR2 SVGAGI. V lost 7 bases, J lost 0 bases, and 4 bases stayed unmatched. The CDR3 runs to 14 residues. The CDR3: CASTDRGISYEQYF. CDR3 DNA: TGTGCCAGCACGGACAGGGGAATCTCCTACGAGCAGTACTTC.

The chain combines TRBV4-1 with TRBJ1-1; no reliable D call. V lost 0 bases to trimming and J lost 8 bases, with 13 bases between them. This CDR3 has 14 amino acids. Germline assignment: CDR1 MGHRA and CDR2 YSYEKL. DNA for the CDR3: TGCGCCAGCAGCCAAGAGATGGGGAGAGAAGAAGCTTTCTTT. This sequence encodes CASSQEMGREEAFF.

V gene TRBV5-1 combines with J gene TRBJ2-1; the match to TRBD2 covers 10 bases. This CDR3 has 15 amino acids. Germline CDR1 SGHRS, CDR2 YFSETQ. Trimming took 3 bases from V and 8 from J; bases not matched to a gene: 8. Here the CDR3 reads CASSSAGGPGYEQFF. CDR3 nucleotides: TGCGCCAGCAGCTCAGCGGGGGGGCCTGGTTATGAGCAGTTCTTC.

The chain links TRBV11-2 to TRBJ1-4, with 8 bases matching TRBD1. Looked up from germline, CDR1 is SGHAT and CDR2 is FQNNGV. The CDR3 is made up of 17 amino acids. The trim removed 1 base at V and 5 bases at J, leaving 9 bases unmatched. This CDR3 reads CASSLGTGGGQNEKLFF. The CDR3 DNA reads TGTGCCAGCAGCTTAGGTACAGGGGGAGGACAAAATGAAAAACTGTTTTTT. The variable domain in full, completed from reference TRBV11-2 and TRBJ1-4, reads EAGVAQSPRYKIIEKRQSVAFWCNPISGHATLYWYQQILGQGPKLLIQFQNNGVVDDSQLPKDRFSAERLKGVDSTLKIQPAKLEDSAVYLCASSLGTGGGQNEKLFFGSGTQLSVL.

DNA for the CDR3: TGTGCCAGCAGCCCCCAGACAGGGGCCGGCTATGGCTACACCTTC. This encodes CASSPQTGAGYGYTF. This sequence joins TRBV14 and TRBJ1-2; the match to TRBD1 covers 8 bases. This CDR3 is built from 15 residues. Germline V gene sequence: CDR1 SGHDN, CDR2 FVKESK. V dropped 4 bases and J dropped 4; count of bases not matched to a gene: 8.

The chain uses TRBV4-1 and TRBJ2-2, with 7 bases identical to TRBD2. The trim removed 1 base at V and 7 bases at J, leaving 9 bases unmatched. In germline, CDR1 is MGHRA, CDR2 YSYEKL. CDR3 length equals 16 residues. This CDR3 reads CASSQVPGGLNGELFF. The CDR3 DNA sequence: TGCGCCAGCAGCCAAGTCCCGGGAGGCCTTAACGGGGAGCTGTTTTTT.

This clone has a single count. The chain has TRBV13 and TRBJ2-5, with D possibly matching TRBD2 (6 bases). V was clipped by 6 bases and J by 7 bases, with 21 bases between them. The CDR3 extends over 15 amino acids. The germline gives CDR1 PRHDT, CDR2 FYEKMQ (reference sequence). The CDR3 nucleotides read TGTGCCAGCAGATATGCCCCCGGGAGTATGGGGACCCAGTACTTC. Its protein product is CASRYAPGSMGTQYF. The whole variable domain, filled in from reference TRBV13 and TRBJ2-5, reads AAGVIQSPRHLIKEKRETATLKCYPIPRHDTVYWYQQGPGQDPQFLISFYEKMQSDKGSIPDRFSAQQFSDYHSELNMSSLELGDSALYFCASRYAPGSMGTQYFGPGTRLLVL.

This chain links TRBV12-2 with TRBJ1-2. TRBV12-2 has pseudogene status. CDR3 length: 11 amino acids. CDR3 bases: TGTGCAAGTCGCCCCTCGCTAGACTACACCTTC. It is translated as CASRPSLDYTF.